These 27 T cell receptor beta chains share one sample of origin, sequenced in a study of human T cells and chemical hapten exposure. TCRdb ran MiXCR on the RACE reads and lists one entry per CDR3 protein. The top ten clones hold approximately 1.6% of a sample with about 55,000 distinct CDR3 sequences, 9.9% of them seen once. As for time point: patch test 2, 6 weeks after DPC sensitization. The treatment is: therapeutic diphenylcyclopropenone sensitization with weekly scalp DPC. The source material was whole blood, sampled in connection with sensitization to the hapten diphenylcyclopropenone (DPC). The receptors were gathered from a woman aged 50 to 65 with alopecia areata. Some clones in this sample may be carry-over from other donors' samples.

Ten or more counts support this clonotype. The chain combines TRBV12-3 or TRBV12-4 with TRBJ1-6, with D uncertain. The CDR3 spans 13 residues. The V gene lost 7 bases and the J gene lost 10 bases, with 14 bases spanning the gap. CDR3 sequence: CASTLQFRSPLHF. In DNA, the CDR3 is TGTGCCAGCACCCTTCAGTTTCGCTCACCCCTCCACTTT.

The table lists this clonotype with many counts. V gene TRBV12-3 or TRBV12-4 combines with J gene TRBJ2-7, with D possibly being TRBD1 or TRBD2 (5 bases each). The CDR3 runs 14 residues. V shed 3 bases and J shed 3 bases, with 12 bases lying between them. The CDR3 protein is CASSFFSGHYEQYF. DNA of the CDR3: TGTGCCAGCAGTTTCTTCTCGGGGCACTACGAGCAGTACTTC.

V gene TRBV6-2 or TRBV6-3 combines with J gene TRBJ1-1; D is ambiguous. In germline, CDR1 is MNHEY, CDR2 SVGEGT. CDR3 size: 15 residues. Between the trimmed V and J ends, which lost 6 bases and 4 bases, there was a span of 18 bases. CDR3 sequence: CASSPRALTGTEAFF. The CDR3 region has the DNA TGTGCCAGCAGCCCCCGAGCGTTAACGGGCACTGAAGCTTTCTTT.

The table lists this clonotype with many counts. This chain connects TRBV29-1 to TRBJ1-2; TRBD1 is a possible D gene (6 bases). The CDR3 loop spans 15 amino acids. CDR1 and CDR2 (germline): SQVTM, ANQGSEA. Trimming shortened V by 0 bases and J by 0 bases, and 11 bases separated the two germline ends. The CDR3 loop reads CSVEDLDRSNYGYTF. The CDR3 DNA reads TGCAGCGTTGAAGATTTAGACAGGTCTAACTATGGCTACACCTTC.

This clonotype has at least ten counts. The chain links TRBV7-2 to TRBJ1-6, with a possible D match to TRBD1 (5 bases). CDR3 length: 17 residues. CDR1 and CDR2 from the germline V gene are SGHTA and FQGNSA. V was pared by 0 bases and J by 7 bases, with 16 bases between. The CDR3 bases are TGTGCCAGCAGCTTAGCGGTCGGAGGGGTTGGGAATTCACCCCTCCACTTT. Translated: CASSLAVGGVGNSPLHF.

This clonotype was detected a few times. The CDR3 sequence is CSVVWGSVNEQYF. Written as DNA, the CDR3 is TGCAGCGTTGTATGGGGGAGTGTCAACGAGCAGTACTTC. The V call is TRBV29-1, the J call TRBJ2-7; the D call may be TRBD1 or TRBD2 (5 bases each). Looked up from germline, CDR1 is SQVTM and CDR2 is ANQGSEA. The V end was cut by 4 bases, the J end by 5 bases, with 15 bases between. The CDR3 is 13 residues long.

This clonotype has ten or more counts. The chain is built from TRBV6-6 and TRBJ1-1, with a possible D match to TRBD1 (6 bases). The CDR3 consists of 16 residues. Germline assignment: CDR1 MNHNY and CDR2 SVGAGI (reference sequence). Trimming removed 6 bases at V and 1 base at J, with 18 bases between. This chain's CDR3 is CASRGPRGQTNTEAFF. CDR3 bases: TGTGCCAGCAGGGGACCTAGAGGACAGACGAACACTGAAGCTTTCTTT.

This clonotype showed up just a few times. This rearrangement joins TRBV6-2 or TRBV6-3 to TRBJ2-7; the D is unclear. This CDR3 has 12 residues. The germline CDR1 and CDR2 sequences are MNHEY and SVGEGT. V was trimmed by 2 bases and J by 3 bases, leaving 5 bases between them. As DNA, the CDR3 is TGTGCCAGCAGTTACCCGGACTACGAGCAGTACTTC. Translated: CASSYPDYEQYF.

The V call is TRBV7-2, the J call TRBJ2-3, with D unresolved. Trimming pared 0 bases from V and 6 bases from J, leaving 10 bases between. The CDR3 contains 14 residues. Germline V lookup: CDR1 SGHTA, CDR2 FQGNSA. The chain's CDR3 is CASSLASRPDTQYF. The DNA for the CDR3 is TGTGCCAGCAGCTTAGCGAGTCGTCCGGATACGCAGTATTTT.

The chain recombines TRBV12-3 or TRBV12-4 with TRBJ1-5, with D possibly matching TRBD1 (5 bases). CDR3 size: 14 residues. The V end lost 5 bases, the J end lost 6 bases, and 14 bases lay between the germline ends. The CDR3 is CASSTHRRGQPQHF. CDR3 sequence (DNA): TGTGCCAGCAGTACCCACAGGAGGGGTCAGCCCCAGCATTTT.

The chain couples TRBV3-1 to TRBJ1-2, with TRBD1 matching over 8 bases. Germline V gene data show CDR1 as LGHDT and CDR2 as YNNKEL (reference sequence). Losses at the gene ends were 1 base for V and 4 bases for J; bases not matched to a gene: 8. The CDR3 contains 16 residues. The CDR3 protein is CASSQVAGQDIYGYTF. CDR3 sequence (DNA): TGTGCCAGCAGCCAAGTCGCGGGACAGGATATCTATGGCTACACCTTC.

This clonotype was detected a few times. This chain joins TRBV12-3 or TRBV12-4 and TRBJ1-1; D not resolved. Trimming removed 3 bases from V and 4 bases from J, with 9 bases in between. This CDR3 has 13 residues. Here the CDR3 DNA reads TGTGCCAGCAGTTTTGGTGAGGGCACTGAAGCTTTCTTT. This translates into CASSFGEGTEAFF.

The chain links TRBV7-2 to TRBJ2-5, with no clear D. V lost 3 bases to trimming and J lost 5 bases, with 10 bases between them. CDR1 and CDR2 (germline): SGHTA, FQGNSA. The CDR3 sequence is 13 residues long. The CDR3 loop reads CASSFAGPETQYF. CDR3 coding DNA: TGTGCCAGCAGCTTCGCAGGTCCCGAGACCCAGTACTTC.

This clonotype was seen a few times. The V and J genes are TRBV6-6 and TRBJ2-5, with D perhaps TRBD1 (6 bases). V lost 6 bases and J 4 bases, leaving 18 bases between the germline ends. CDR1 and CDR2 (germline): MNHNY, SVGAGI (reference sequence). The CDR3 extends over 15 amino acids. The CDR3 is CASSDPGDRGETQYF. Here the CDR3 DNA reads TGTGCCAGCAGCGACCCAGGGGATCGCGGAGAGACCCAGTACTTC.

The chain uses TRBV7-2 and TRBJ2-3; TRBD1 might be the D (6 bases). Germline V gene sequence: CDR1 SGHTA, CDR2 FQGNSA. Trimming removed 4 bases at V and 4 bases at J, with 12 bases between. This CDR3 has 14 amino acids. CDR3: CASSSRQVSDTQYF. For the CDR3, the DNA is TGTGCCAGCAGCTCCCGACAGGTCTCAGATACGCAGTATTTT.

This clonotype was found many times. The chain recombines TRBV7-9 with TRBJ1-4, with a weak D call TRBD1 (5 bases). This CDR3 has 16 residues. Trimming left V 6 bases short and J 3 bases short, with 17 bases between. In germline, CDR1 is SEHNR, CDR2 FQNEAQ (reference sequence). CDR3 loop: CASRGFQGTSNEKLFF. CDR3 bases: TGTGCCAGCAGAGGGTTTCAGGGTACCTCTAATGAAAAACTGTTTTTT.

The gene calls are TRBV7-6 and TRBJ2-1, with 11 bases lining up with TRBD2. CDR1 and CDR2 from the germline V gene are SGHVS and FNYEAQ. CDR3 length: 17 residues. With 1 base clipped from V and 3 bases from J, the junction kept 5 bases outside the gene matches. CDR3 in amino acids: CASSLGGGLAVYNEQFF. CDR3 DNA: TGTGCCAGCAGCTTAGGAGGGGGACTAGCGGTCTACAATGAGCAGTTCTTC.

This clonotype was seen at least ten times. The chain carries TRBV29-1 and TRBJ1-2, with D hard to call. Looked up from germline, CDR1 is SQVTM and CDR2 is ANQGSEA. Trimming left V 4 bases short and J 8 bases short, with 5 bases between. The CDR3 consists of 9 residues. The CDR3 DNA reads as TGCAGCGTTGTTCGGGGCTACACCTTC. This translates into CSVVRGYTF.

This clonotype was counted between two and nine times. CDR3 sequence reads: CASRTANYGYTF. The CDR3 nucleotides read TGTGCCAGCAGGACAGCTAACTATGGCTACACCTTC. The chain carries TRBV6-1 and TRBJ1-2; possibly TRBD1 for D (5 bases). The CDR3 extends over 12 amino acids. Germline CDR1 and CDR2: MNHNS and SASEGT. V lost 6 bases, J lost 0 bases, and 5 bases lay in between.

This clonotype was recorded many times. The chain couples TRBV5-5 to TRBJ1-2, with D uncertain. The CDR3 totals 15 residues. CDR1 and CDR2 from the germline V gene are SGHKS and YYEKEE (reference sequence). V dropped 3 bases and J dropped 1 base, with 13 bases sitting between them. The CDR3 nucleotides are TGTGCCAGCAGCTGGGCGATCGGAAATAACTATGGCTACACCTTC. Its translation is CASSWAIGNNYGYTF.

The chain joins TRBV7-8 to TRBJ1-6, with 9 positions matching TRBD1. The CDR3 spans 16 residues. V was pared by 3 bases and J by 4 bases, with 4 bases of the junction left unmatched. CDR1 SGHVS and CDR2 FQNEAQ come from the germline V gene. CDR3 sequence: CASSLGQGRYNSPLHF. The CDR3 DNA is TGTGCCAGCAGCTTGGGACAGGGAAGATATAATTCACCCCTCCACTTT.

The sample holds many counts of this clonotype. This chain uses TRBV7-2 with TRBJ1-5; D perhaps matches TRBD1 (6 bases). V was shortened by 0 bases and J by 3 bases, with 9 bases between the two germline ends. The germline V gene encodes CDR1 SGHTA and CDR2 FQGNSA. The CDR3 runs to 15 residues. CDR3 amino acids: CASSLAGAINQPQHF. Here the CDR3 DNA reads TGTGCCAGCAGCTTAGCGGGGGCTATCAATCAGCCCCAGCATTTT. Based on the CDR3 plus reference TRBV7-2 and TRBJ1-5, the full variable domain is GAGVSQSPSNKVTEKGKDVELRCDPISGHTALYWYRQSLGQGLEFLIYFQGNSAPDKSGLPSDRFSAERTGGSVSTLTIQRTQQEDSAVYLCASSLAGAINQPQHFGDGTRLSIL.

This clonotype was counted many times. The chain links TRBV11-2 to TRBJ2-2; 13 nucleotides align to TRBD2. Per germline, CDR1 SGHAT and CDR2 FQNNGV. With V trimmed by 4 bases and J by 7 bases, 3 bases remained unmatched. The CDR3 totals 15 residues. This CDR3 reads CASSWTSGGGGELFF. CDR3 nucleotides: TGTGCCAGCAGCTGGACTAGCGGGGGTGGCGGGGAGCTGTTTTTT.

The gene calls are TRBV28 and TRBJ2-7; 8 bases agree with TRBD1. V lost 5 bases, J lost 3 bases, and 6 bases stayed unmatched. CDR3 length: 14 amino acids. Germline CDR1 and CDR2: MDHEN and SYDVKM. The CDR3 coding sequence is TGTGCCAGCAGTACACCCGGGACAGGCTACGAGCAGTACTTC. It codes for CASSTPGTGYEQYF.

V usage is TRBV5-1 and J usage is TRBJ2-3; 9 bases line up with TRBD2. V dropped 3 bases and J dropped 1; count of bases not matched to a gene: 6. This CDR3 has 16 amino acids. Germline V gene data show CDR1 as SGHRS and CDR2 as YFSETQ. As DNA, the CDR3 is TGCGCCAGCAGCTGGGGTAGCGGGAGAGGCACAGATACGCAGTATTTT. Its translation is CASSWGSGRGTDTQYF.

The chain recombines TRBV28 with TRBJ2-7; 12 bases are a match to TRBD2. Germline V gene data show CDR1 as MDHEN and CDR2 as SYDVKM. The V gene end was trimmed by 5 bases and the J gene end by 4 bases; junction bases not matched to a gene: 6. The CDR3 spans 15 residues. CDR3 DNA: TGTGCCAGCAGTCTCGGGGGGACTAGCGGGTACGAGCAGTACTTC. As protein: CASSLGGTSGYEQYF. Using reference TRBV28 and TRBJ2-7 for the parts outside the CDR3, the full variable domain is DVKVTQSSRYLVKRTGEKVFLECVQDMDHENMFWYRQDPGLGLRLIYFSYDVKMKEKGDIPEGYSVSREKKERFSLILESASTNQTSMYLCASSLGGTSGYEQYFGPGTRLTVT.

In its sample, this clonotype was seen many times. CDR3 DNA sequence: TGTGCCAGCAGTCCTCCCTTTAATGAAAAACTGTTTTTT. Translation: CASSPPFNEKLFF. The chain links TRBV28 to TRBJ1-4; no clear D. The V and J ends lost 5 bases and 4 bases respectively, with 8 bases between them. This CDR3 spans 13 amino acids. The V gene's germline CDR1 is MDHEN and CDR2 SYDVKM.